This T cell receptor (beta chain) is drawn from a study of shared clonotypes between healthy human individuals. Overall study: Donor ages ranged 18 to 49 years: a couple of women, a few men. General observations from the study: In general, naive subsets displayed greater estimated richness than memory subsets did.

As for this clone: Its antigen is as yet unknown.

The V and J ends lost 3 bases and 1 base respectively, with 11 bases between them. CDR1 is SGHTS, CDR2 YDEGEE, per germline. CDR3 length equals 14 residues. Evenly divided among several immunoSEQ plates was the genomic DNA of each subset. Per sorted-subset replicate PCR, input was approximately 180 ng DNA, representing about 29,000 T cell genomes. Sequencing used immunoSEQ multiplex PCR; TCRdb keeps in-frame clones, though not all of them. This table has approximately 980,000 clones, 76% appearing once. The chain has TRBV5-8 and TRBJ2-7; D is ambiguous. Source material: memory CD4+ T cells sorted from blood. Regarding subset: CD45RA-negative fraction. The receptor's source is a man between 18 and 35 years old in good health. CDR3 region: CASSSLTRSYEQYF. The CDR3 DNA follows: TGTGCCAGCAGCTCCCTAACCCGTTCCTACGAGCAGTACTTC.